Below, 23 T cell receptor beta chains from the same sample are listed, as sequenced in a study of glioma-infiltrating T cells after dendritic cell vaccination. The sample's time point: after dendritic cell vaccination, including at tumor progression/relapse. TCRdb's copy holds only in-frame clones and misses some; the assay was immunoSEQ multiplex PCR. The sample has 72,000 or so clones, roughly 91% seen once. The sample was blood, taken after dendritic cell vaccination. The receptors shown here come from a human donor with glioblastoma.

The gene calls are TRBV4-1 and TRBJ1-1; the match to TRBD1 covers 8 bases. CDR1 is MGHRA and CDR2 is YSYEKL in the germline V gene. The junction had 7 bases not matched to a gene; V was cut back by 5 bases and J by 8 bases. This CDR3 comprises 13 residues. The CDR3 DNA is TGCGCCAGCAGCTCTGGGGGGGACAGGGAAGCTTTCTTT. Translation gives CASSSGGDREAFF.

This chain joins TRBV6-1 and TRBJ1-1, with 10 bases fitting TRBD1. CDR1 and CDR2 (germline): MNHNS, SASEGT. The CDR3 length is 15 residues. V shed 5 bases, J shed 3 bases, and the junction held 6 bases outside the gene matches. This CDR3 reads CASSPGQGGDTEAFF. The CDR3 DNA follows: TGTGCCAGCAGTCCTGGACAGGGGGGGGACACTGAAGCTTTCTTT.

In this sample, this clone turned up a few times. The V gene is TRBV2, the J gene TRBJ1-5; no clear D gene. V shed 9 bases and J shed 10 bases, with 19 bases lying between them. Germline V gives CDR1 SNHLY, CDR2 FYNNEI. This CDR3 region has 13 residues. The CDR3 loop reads CASQTGDGIPQHF. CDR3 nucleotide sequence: TGTGCCAGTCAGACCGGGGATGGGATTCCCCAGCATTTT.

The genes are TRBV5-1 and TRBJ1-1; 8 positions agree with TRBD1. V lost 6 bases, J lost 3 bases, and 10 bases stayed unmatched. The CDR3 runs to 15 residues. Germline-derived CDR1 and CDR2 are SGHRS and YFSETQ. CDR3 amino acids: CASTPGTGIYTEAFF. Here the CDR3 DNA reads TGCGCCAGCACCCCCGGGACAGGCATTTACACTGAAGCTTTCTTT.

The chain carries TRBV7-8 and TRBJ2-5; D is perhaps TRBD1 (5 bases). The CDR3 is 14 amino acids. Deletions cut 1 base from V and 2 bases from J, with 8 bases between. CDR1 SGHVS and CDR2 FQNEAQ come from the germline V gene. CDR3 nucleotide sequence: TGTGCCAGCAGCTTAGACAGGCAACAAGAGACCCAGTACTTC. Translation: CASSLDRQQETQYF.

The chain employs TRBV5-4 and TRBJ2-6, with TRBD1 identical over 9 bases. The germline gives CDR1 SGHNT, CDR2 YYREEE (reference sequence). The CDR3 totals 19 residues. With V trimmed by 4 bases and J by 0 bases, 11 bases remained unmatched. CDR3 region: CASSPKGGQGNSGANVLTF. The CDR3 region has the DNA TGTGCCAGCAGCCCAAAGGGGGGACAGGGTAACTCTGGGGCCAACGTCCTGACTTTC.

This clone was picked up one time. CDR3 in DNA: TGTGCCAGCAGGGAGACTAGCGGGAGGACAGATACGCAGTATTTT. Its translation is CASRETSGRTDTQYF. The chain combines TRBV2 with TRBJ2-3; 13 bases are a match to TRBD2. With V trimmed by 6 bases and J by 3 bases, 3 bases remained unmatched. The CDR3 length is 15 residues. Germline V gene lookup returns CDR1 SNHLY and CDR2 FYNNEI. Drawing the rest from reference TRBV2 and TRBJ2-3, the complete variable domain is EPEVTQTPSHQVTQMGQEVILRCVPISNHLYFYWYRQILGQKVEFLVSFYNNEISEKSEIFDDQFSVERPDGSNFTLKIRSTKLEDSAMYFCASRETSGRTDTQYFGPGTRLTVL.

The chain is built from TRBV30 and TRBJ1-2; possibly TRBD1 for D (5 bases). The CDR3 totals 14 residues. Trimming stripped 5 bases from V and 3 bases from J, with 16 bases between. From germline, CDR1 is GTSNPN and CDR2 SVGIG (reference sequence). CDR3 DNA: TGTGCCTGGGAGCCTCTGGGGGGGTACTATGGCTACACCTTC. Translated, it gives CAWEPLGGYYGYTF.

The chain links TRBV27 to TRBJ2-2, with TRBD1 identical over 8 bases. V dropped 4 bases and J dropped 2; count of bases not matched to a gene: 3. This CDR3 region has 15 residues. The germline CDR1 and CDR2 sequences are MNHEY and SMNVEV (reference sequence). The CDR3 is CASSSRGRNTGELFF. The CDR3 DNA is TGTGCCAGCAGTTCCAGGGGGCGAAACACCGGGGAGCTGTTTTTT.

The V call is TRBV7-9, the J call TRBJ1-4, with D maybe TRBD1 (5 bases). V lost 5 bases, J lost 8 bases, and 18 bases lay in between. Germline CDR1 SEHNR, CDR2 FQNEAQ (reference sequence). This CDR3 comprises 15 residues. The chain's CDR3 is CASSPATGGGEKLFF. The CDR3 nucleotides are TGTGCCAGCAGCCCGGCGACGGGGGGAGGAGAAAAACTGTTTTTT.

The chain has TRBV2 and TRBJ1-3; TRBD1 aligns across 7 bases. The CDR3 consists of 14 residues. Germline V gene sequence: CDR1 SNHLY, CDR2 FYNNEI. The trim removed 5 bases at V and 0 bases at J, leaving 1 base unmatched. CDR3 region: CASSPGGSGNTIYF. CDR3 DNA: TGTGCCAGCAGTCCAGGGGGCTCTGGAAACACCATATATTTT.

The CDR3 DNA reads as TGCAGCGTTGAGGGACAGGACCAAGAGACCCAGTACTTC. It yields the protein CSVEGQDQETQYF. The J gene is TRBJ2-5, the V gene TRBV29-1, with 8 bases lining up with TRBD1. The CDR3 contains 13 residues. With 3 bases clipped from V and 0 bases from J, the junction kept 0 bases outside the gene matches. Per germline, CDR1 SQVTM and CDR2 ANQGSEA.

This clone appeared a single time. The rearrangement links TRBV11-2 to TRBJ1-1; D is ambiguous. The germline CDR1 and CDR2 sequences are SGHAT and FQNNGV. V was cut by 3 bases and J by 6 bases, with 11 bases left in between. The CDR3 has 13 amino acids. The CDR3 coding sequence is TGTGCCAGCAGCTTTAGCCCTCTCTCTGAAGCTTTCTTT. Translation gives CASSFSPLSEAFF.

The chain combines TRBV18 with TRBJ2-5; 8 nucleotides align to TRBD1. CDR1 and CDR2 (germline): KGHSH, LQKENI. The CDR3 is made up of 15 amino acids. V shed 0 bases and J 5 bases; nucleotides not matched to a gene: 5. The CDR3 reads CASSPPAGGKETQYF. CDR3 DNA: TGTGCCAGCTCACCACCCGCAGGGGGCAAGGAGACCCAGTACTTC. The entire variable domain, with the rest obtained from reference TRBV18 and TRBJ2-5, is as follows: NAGVMQNPRHLVRRRGQEARLRCSPMKGHSHVYWYRQLPEEGLKFMVYLQKENIIDESGMPKERFSAEFPKEGPSILRIQQVVRGDSAAYFCASSPPAGGKETQYFGPGTRLLVL.

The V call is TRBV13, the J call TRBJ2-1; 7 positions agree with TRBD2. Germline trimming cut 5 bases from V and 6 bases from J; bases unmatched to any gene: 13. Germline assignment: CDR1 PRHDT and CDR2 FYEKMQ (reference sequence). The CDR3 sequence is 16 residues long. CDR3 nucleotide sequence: TGTGCCAGCAGCCCCTCGGTAGCGGGTGGAATCAATGAGCAGTTCTTC. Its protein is CASSPSVAGGINEQFF.

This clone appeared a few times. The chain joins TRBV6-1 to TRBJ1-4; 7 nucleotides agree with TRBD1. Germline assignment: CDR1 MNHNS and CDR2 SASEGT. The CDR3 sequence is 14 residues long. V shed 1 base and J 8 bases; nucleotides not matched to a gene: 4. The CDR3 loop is CASSEGLTGEKLFF. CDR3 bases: TGTGCCAGCAGTGAAGGGTTGACAGGGGAAAAACTGTTTTTT.

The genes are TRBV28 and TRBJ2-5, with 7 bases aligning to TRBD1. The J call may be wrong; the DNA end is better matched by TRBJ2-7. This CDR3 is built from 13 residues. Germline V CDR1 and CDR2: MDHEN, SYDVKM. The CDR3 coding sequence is TGTGCCAGCAGTTGGGGACAGTCCTACGAGCAGTACTTC. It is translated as CASSWGQSYEQYF.

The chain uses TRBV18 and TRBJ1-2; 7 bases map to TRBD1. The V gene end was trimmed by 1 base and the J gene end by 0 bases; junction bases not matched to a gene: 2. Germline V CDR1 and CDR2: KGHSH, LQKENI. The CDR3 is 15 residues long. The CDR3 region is CASSPLGQPNYGYTF. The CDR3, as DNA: TGTGCCAGCTCACCACTGGGACAGCCTAACTATGGCTACACCTTC.

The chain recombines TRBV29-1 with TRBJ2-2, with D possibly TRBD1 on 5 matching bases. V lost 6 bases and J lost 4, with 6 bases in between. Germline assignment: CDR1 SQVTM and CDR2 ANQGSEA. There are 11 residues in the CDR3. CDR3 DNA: TGCAGCGTGACAGTCACCGGGGAGCTGTTTTTT. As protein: CSVTVTGELFF.

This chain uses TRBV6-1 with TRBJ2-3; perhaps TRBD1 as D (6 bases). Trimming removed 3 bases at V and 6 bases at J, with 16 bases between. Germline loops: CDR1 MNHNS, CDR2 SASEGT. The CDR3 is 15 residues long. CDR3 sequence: CASSEKGVNADTQYF. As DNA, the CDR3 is TGTGCCAGCAGTGAGAAGGGGGTGAATGCGGATACGCAGTATTTT.

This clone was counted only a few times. The CDR3 spells CASRAGQNTEAFF. The CDR3 nucleotides are TGTGCCAGCAGGGCGGGGCAGAACACTGAAGCTTTCTTT. The chain is built from TRBV6-6 and TRBJ1-1, with D maybe TRBD1 (5 bases). The V and J ends lost 6 bases and 1 base respectively, with 9 bases between them. This CDR3 region has 13 residues. Germline CDR1 reads MNHNY; CDR2 reads SVGAGI (reference sequence).

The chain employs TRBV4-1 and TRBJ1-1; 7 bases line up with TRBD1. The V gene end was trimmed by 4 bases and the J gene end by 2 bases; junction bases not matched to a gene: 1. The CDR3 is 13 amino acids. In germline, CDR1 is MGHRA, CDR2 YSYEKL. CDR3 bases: TGCGCCAGCAGCCGACAGGGAAACACTGAAGCTTTCTTT. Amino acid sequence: CASSRQGNTEAFF.

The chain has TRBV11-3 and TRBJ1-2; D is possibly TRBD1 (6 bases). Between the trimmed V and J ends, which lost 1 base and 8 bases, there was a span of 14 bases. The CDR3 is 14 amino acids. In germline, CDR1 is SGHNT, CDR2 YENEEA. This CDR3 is CASSLGTADKGYTF. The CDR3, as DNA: TGTGCCAGCAGCTTAGGGACAGCGGACAAAGGCTACACCTTC.